This TCR beta chain emerged from a study of blood T cell repertoires in COVID-19. The overall study: Sample material is recorded as cDNA or gDNA derived from T cells, B-cell-depleted T cells, or PBMCs.

The assay was immunoSEQ multiplex PCR, and TCRdb's table has in-frame clones only and misses some. This sample has roughly 260,000 clones, with under 90% found just once. Sequencing used peripheral blood. This clonotype was obtained from a woman between 18 and 29 years old with acute or convalescent COVID-19.

The CDR3 sequence: CASSRGGEAFF. CDR3 in DNA: TGTGCCAGCAGCCGTGGGGGGGAAGCTTTCTTT. The rearrangement joins TRBV5-4 to TRBJ1-1, with a weak D call TRBD1 (5 bases). The CDR3 is 11 amino acids. The germline CDR1 and CDR2 sequences are SGHNT and YYREEE (reference sequence). The germline V and J ends were trimmed by 4 bases and 8 bases, with 9 bases remaining between them.